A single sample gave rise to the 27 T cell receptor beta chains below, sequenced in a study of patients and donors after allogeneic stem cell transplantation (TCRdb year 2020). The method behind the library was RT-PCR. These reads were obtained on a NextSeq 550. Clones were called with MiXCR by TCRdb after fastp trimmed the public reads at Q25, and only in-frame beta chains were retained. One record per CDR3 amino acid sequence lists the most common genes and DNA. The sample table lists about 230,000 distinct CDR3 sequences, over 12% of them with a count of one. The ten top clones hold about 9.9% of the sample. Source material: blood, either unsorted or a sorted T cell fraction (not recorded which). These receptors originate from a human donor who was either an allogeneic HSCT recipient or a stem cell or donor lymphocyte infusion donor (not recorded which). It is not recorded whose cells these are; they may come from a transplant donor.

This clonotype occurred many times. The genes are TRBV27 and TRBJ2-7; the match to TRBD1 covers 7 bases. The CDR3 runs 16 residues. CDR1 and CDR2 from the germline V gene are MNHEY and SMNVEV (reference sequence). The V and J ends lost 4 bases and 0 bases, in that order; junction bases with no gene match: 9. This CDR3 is CASSSGTAQNSYEQYF. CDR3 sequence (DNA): TGTGCCAGCAGTTCCGGGACAGCCCAAAACTCCTACGAGCAGTACTTC.

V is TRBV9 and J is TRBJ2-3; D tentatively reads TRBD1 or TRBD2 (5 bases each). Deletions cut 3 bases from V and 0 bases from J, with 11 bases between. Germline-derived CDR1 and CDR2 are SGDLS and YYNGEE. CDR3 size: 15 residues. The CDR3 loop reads CASSARWGSTDTQYF. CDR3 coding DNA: TGTGCCAGCAGCGCTCGCTGGGGGAGCACAGATACGCAGTATTTT.

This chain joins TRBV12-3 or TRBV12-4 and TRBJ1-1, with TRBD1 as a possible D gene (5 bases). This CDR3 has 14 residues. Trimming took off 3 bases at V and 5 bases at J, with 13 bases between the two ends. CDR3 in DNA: TGTGCCAGCAGTTTTAGGGACTTTGGAACTGAAGCTTTCTTT. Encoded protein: CASSFRDFGTEAFF.

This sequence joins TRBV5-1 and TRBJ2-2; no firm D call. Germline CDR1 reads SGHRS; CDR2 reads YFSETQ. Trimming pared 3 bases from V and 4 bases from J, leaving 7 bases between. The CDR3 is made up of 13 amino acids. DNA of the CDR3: TGCGCCAGCAGCTCACAGACCACCGGGGAGCTGTTTTTT. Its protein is CASSSQTTGELFF.

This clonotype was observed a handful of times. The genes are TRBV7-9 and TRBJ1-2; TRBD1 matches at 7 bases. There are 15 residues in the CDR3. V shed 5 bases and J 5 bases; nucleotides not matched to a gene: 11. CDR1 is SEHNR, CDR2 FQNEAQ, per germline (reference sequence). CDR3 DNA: TGTGCCAGCAGCCCAGTCGGTGCAGGGGGATATGGCTACACCTTC. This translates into CASSPVGAGGYGYTF. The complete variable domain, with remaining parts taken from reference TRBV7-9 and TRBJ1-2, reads DTGVSQNPRHKITKRGQNVTFRCDPISEHNRLYWYRQTLGQGPEFLTYFQNEAQLEKSRLLSDRFSAERPKGSFSTLEIQRTEQGDSAMYLCASSPVGAGGYGYTFGSGTRLTVV.

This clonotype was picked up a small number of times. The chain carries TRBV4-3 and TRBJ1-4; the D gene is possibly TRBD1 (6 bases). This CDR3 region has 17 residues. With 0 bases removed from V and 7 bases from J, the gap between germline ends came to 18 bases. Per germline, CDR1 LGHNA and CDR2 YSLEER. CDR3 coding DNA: TGCGCCAGCAGCCAAGAGATTCACAGGGCATCGGGTGAAAAACTGTTTTTT. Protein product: CASSQEIHRASGEKLFF.

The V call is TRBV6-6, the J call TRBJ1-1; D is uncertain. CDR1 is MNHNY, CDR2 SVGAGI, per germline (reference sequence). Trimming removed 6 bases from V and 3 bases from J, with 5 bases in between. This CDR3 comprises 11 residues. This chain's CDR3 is CASSQDTEAFF. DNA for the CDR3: TGTGCCAGCAGCCAAGACACTGAAGCTTTCTTT.

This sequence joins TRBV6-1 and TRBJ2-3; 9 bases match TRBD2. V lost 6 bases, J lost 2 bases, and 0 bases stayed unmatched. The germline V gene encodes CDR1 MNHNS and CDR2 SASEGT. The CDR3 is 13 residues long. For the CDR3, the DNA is TGTGCCAGCAGGGGACTAGCCACAGATACGCAGTATTTT. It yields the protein CASRGLATDTQYF.

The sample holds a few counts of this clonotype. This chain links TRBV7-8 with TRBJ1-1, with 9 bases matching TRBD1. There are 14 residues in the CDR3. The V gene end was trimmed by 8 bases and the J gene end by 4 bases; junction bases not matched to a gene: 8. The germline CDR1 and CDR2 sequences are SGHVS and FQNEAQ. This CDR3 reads CASGEQGASTEAFF. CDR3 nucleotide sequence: TGTGCCAGCGGGGAACAGGGGGCATCCACTGAAGCTTTCTTT.

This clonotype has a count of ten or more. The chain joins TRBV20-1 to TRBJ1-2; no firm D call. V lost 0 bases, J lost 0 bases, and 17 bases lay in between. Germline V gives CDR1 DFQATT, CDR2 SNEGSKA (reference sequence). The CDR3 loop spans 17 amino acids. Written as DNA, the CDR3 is TGCAGTGCTAGAGATTCTGGCGGGTTGGGAACTAACTATGGCTACACCTTC. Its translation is CSARDSGGLGTNYGYTF.

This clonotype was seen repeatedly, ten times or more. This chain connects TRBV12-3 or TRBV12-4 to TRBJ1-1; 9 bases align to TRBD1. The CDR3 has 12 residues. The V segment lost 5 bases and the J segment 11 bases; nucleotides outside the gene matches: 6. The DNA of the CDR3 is TGTGCCAGCAGTGACAGGACAGGGGACGCTTTCTTT. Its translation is CASSDRTGDAFF.

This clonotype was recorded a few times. CDR3 sequence (DNA): TGTGCCAGCAGCCTTGCAGGGGTGCTTCGTGGCTACACCTTC. Its translation: CASSLAGVLRGYTF. V gene TRBV7-9 combines with J gene TRBJ1-2; D is possibly TRBD1 (6 bases). This CDR3 is 14 amino acids long. The V end was cut by 5 bases, the J end by 7 bases, with 17 bases between. The germline gives CDR1 SEHNR, CDR2 FQNEAQ (reference sequence). Together with reference TRBV7-9 and TRBJ1-2, the CDR3 gives the full variable domain: DTGVSQNPRHKITKRGQNVTFRCDPISEHNRLYWYRQTLGQGPEFLTYFQNEAQLEKSRLLSDRFSAERPKGSFSTLEIQRTEQGDSAMYLCASSLAGVLRGYTFGSGTRLTVV.

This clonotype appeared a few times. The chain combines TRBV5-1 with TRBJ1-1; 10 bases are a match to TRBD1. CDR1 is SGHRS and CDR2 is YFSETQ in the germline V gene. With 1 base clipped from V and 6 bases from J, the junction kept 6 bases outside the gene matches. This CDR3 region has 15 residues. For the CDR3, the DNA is TGCGCCAGCAGCTTGAGCCGACAGGGGGCTGCTGAAGCTTTCTTT. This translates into CASSLSRQGAAEAFF.

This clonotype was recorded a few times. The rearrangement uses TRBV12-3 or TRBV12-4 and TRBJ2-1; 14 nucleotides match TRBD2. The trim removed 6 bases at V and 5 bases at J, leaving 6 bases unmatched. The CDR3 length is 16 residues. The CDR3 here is CASRLGLAGVNNEQFF. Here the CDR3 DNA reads TGTGCCAGCAGGCTGGGACTAGCGGGGGTGAACAATGAGCAGTTCTTC.

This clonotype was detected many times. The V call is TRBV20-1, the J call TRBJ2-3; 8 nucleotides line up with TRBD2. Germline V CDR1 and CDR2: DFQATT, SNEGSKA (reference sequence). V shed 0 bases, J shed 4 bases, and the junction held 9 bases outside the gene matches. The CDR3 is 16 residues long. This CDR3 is CSARDVAGGDADTQYF. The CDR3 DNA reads TGCAGTGCTAGAGACGTCGCGGGAGGAGATGCAGATACGCAGTATTTT.

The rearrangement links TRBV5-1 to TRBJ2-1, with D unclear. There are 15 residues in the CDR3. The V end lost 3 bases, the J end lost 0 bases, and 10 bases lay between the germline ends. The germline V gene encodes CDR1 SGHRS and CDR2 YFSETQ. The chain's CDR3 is CASSSVSSSYNEQFF. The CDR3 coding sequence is TGCGCCAGCAGCTCCGTAAGTAGCTCCTACAATGAGCAGTTCTTC.

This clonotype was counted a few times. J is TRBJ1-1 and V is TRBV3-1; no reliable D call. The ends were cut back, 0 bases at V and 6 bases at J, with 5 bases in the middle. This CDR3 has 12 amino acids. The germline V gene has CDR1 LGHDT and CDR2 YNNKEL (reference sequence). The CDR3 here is CASSQETAEAFF. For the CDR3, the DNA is TGTGCCAGCAGCCAAGAAACGGCTGAAGCTTTCTTT. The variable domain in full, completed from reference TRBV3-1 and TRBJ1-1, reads DTAVSQTPKYLVTQMGNDKSIKCEQNLGHDTMYWYKQDSKKFLKIMFSYNNKELIINETVPNRFSPKSPDKAHLNLHINSLELGDSAVYFCASSQETAEAFFGQGTRLTVV.

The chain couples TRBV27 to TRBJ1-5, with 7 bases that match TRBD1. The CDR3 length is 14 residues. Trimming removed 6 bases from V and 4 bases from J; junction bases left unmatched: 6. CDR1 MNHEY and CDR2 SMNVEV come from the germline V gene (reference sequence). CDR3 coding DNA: TGTGCCAGCAGCTTACAGGGGACGAATCAGCCCCAGCATTTT. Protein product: CASSLQGTNQPQHF.

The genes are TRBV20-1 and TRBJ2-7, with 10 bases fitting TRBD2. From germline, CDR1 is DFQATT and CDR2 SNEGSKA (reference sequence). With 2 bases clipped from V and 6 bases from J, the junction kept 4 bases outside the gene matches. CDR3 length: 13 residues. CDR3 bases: TGCAGTGCTAGAACTAGCGGGGTCCTCGAGCAGTACTTC. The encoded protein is CSARTSGVLEQYF.

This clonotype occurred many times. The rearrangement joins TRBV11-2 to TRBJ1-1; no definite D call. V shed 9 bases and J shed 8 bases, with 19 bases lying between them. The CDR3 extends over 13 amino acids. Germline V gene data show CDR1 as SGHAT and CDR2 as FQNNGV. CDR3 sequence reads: CASQVGRLKEAFF. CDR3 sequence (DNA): TGTGCCAGTCAAGTAGGACGGCTCAAGGAAGCTTTCTTT.

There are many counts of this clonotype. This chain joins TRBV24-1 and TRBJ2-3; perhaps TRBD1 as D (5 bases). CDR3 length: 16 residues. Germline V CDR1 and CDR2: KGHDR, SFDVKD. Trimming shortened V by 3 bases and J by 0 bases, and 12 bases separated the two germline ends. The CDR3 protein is CATSDPRQTSTDTQYF. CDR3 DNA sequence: TGTGCCACCAGTGATCCTCGACAGACTAGCACAGATACGCAGTATTTT.

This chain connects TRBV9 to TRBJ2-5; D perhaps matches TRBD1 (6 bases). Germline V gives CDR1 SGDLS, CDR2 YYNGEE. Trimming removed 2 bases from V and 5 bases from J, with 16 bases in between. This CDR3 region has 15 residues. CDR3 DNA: TGTGCCAGCAGCGTCTCCGACAGGCTTTTGGAGACCCAGTACTTC. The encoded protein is CASSVSDRLLETQYF.

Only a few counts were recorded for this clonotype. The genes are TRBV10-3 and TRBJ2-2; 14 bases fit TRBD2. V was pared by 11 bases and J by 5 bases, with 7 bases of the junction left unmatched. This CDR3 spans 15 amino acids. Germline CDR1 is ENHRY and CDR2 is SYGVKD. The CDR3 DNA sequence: TGTGCCTCTCACGGACTAGCGGGAGGAACCGGGGAGCTGTTTTTT. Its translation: CASHGLAGGTGELFF.

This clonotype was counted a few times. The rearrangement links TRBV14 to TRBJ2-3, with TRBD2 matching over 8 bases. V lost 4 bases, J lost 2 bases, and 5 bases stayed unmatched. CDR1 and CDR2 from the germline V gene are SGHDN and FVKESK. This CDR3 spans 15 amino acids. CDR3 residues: CASSRRLANTDTQYF. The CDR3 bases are TGTGCCAGCAGCCGAAGACTAGCGAACACAGATACGCAGTATTTT.

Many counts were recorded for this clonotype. The CDR3 is CASSQTGRSSGNTIYF. The CDR3 DNA reads as TGTGCCAGCAGTCAGACAGGGAGGTCCTCTGGAAACACCATATATTTT. The V call is TRBV12-3 or TRBV12-4, the J call TRBJ1-3, with 7 bases that match TRBD1. The V gene end was trimmed by 5 bases and the J gene end by 0 bases; junction bases not matched to a gene: 7. The CDR3 has 16 amino acids.

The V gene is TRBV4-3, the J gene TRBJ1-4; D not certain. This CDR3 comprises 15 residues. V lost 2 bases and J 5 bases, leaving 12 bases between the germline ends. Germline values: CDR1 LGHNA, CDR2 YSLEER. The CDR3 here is CASSQTAGVNEKLFF. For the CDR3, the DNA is TGCGCCAGCAGCCAAACAGCTGGGGTAAATGAAAAACTGTTTTTT.

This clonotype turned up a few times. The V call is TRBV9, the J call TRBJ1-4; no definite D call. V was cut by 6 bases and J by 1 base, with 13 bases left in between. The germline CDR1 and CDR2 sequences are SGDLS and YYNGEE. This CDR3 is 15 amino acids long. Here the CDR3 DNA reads TGTGCCAGCAATATTGGGTTGGGAACTAATGAAAAACTGTTTTTT. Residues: CASNIGLGTNEKLFF.